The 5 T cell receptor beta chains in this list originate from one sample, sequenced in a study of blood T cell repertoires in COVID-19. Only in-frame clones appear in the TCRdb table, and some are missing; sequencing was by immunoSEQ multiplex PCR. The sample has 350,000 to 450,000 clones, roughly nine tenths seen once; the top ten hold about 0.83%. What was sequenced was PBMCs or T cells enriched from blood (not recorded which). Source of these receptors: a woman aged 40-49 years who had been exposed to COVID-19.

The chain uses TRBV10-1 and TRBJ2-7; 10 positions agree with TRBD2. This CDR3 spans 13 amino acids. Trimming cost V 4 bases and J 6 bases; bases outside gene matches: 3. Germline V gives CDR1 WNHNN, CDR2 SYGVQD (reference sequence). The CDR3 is CASSASGSFEQYF. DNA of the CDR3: TGCGCCAGCAGTGCTAGCGGGAGCTTCGAGCAGTACTTC.

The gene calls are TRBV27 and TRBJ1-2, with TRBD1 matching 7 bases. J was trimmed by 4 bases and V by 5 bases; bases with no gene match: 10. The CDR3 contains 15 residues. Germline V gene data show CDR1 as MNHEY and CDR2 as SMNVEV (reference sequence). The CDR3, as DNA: TGTGCCAGCAGTATCAGACAGGGCGGAGTCTATGGCTACACCTTC. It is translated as CASSIRQGGVYGYTF.

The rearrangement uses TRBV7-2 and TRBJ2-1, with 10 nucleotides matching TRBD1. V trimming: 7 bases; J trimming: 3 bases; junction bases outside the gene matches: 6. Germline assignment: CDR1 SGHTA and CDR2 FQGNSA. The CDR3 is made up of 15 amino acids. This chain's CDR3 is CASTAGQGNYNEQFF. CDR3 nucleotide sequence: TGTGCCAGCACCGCGGGACAGGGGAACTACAATGAGCAGTTCTTC.

CDR3 in DNA: TGCGCCAGCGCCGCCGGGGGGGCGCGGGACTATGGCTACACCTTC. Amino acids: CASAAGGARDYGYTF. The chain links TRBV5-1 to TRBJ1-2, with a weak D call TRBD1 (6 bases). Germline-derived CDR1 and CDR2 are SGHRS and YFSETQ. This CDR3 is built from 15 residues. V was clipped by 7 bases and J by 3 bases, with 19 bases between them. Filled out from reference TRBV5-1 and TRBJ1-2, the complete variable domain reads KAGVTQTPRYLIKTRGQQVTLSCSPISGHRSVSWYQQTPGQGLQFLFEYFSETQRNKGNFPGRFSGRQFSNSRSEMNVSTLELGDSALYLCASAAGGARDYGYTFGSGTRLTVV.

For the CDR3, the DNA is TGTGCCTGGAGGGGACAGGTAACCGGGGAGCTGTTTTTT. It yields the protein CAWRGQVTGELFF. The chain links TRBV30 to TRBJ2-2; TRBD1 aligns across 8 bases. This CDR3 spans 13 amino acids. Per the germline V gene, CDR1 is GTSNPN and CDR2 is SVGIG (reference sequence). V trimming: 3 bases; J trimming: 5 bases; junction bases outside the gene matches: 2.